What follows are 26 T cell receptor beta chains derived from one specimen sequenced in a study of T cell responses to AZD1222 COVID-19 vaccine. TCRdb's copy holds only in-frame clones and misses some; the assay was immunoSEQ multiplex PCR. The sample has 100,000 to 150,000 clones, 75% to 90% seen once. Sequencing used peripheral blood, obtained on day 0 of MenACWY control vaccination. These receptors were collected from an adult in good health.

V gene TRBV4-3 combines with J gene TRBJ2-7; D uncertain. This CDR3 region has 14 residues. V lost 1 base, J lost 5 bases, and 12 bases lay in between. Germline V gives CDR1 LGHNA, CDR2 YSLEER. The CDR3 region has the DNA TGCGCCAGCAGCCAAGCGGGTAGGGTCCACGAGCAGTACTTC. Translating it yields CASSQAGRVHEQYF.

V is TRBV5-6 and J is TRBJ1-2; D possibly corresponds to TRBD1 (5 bases). The germline V and J ends were trimmed by 0 bases and 4 bases, with 13 bases remaining between them. This CDR3 spans 15 amino acids. Germline V gene data show CDR1 as SGHDT and CDR2 as YYEEEE. The CDR3 coding sequence is TGTGCCAGCAGCTTGGATCCACCCCAGGGCTATGGCTACACCTTC. This codes for CASSLDPPQGYGYTF.

V is TRBV4-1 and J is TRBJ2-7, with D possibly being TRBD2 (5 bases). The V end was cut by 0 bases, the J end by 2 bases, with 14 bases between. Per germline, CDR1 MGHRA and CDR2 YSYEKL. The CDR3 runs 16 residues. CDR3 loop: CASSQDQAAGTYEQYF. In DNA, the CDR3 is TGCGCCAGCAGCCAAGATCAGGCAGCCGGGACCTACGAGCAGTACTTC.

V and J are TRBV18 and TRBJ1-3; D not resolved. The CDR3 is 12 residues long. The V and J ends lost 2 bases and 8 bases respectively, with 7 bases between them. Germline V CDR1 and CDR2: KGHSH, LQKENI. The CDR3 reads CASSPKSDTIYF. CDR3 DNA: TGTGCCAGCTCACCAAAATCTGACACCATATATTTT.

The gene calls are TRBV12-5 and TRBJ1-2; D call uncertain. V dropped 6 bases and J dropped 8 bases, with 16 bases sitting between them. This CDR3 contains 13 residues. From germline, CDR1 is LGHNT and CDR2 FRNRAP. The CDR3 DNA is TGTGCTAGTGGACTCGGAGGGCTAAGCGGCTACACCTTC. Its protein product is CASGLGGLSGYTF.

There are a few counts of this clone. V gene TRBV6-5 combines with J gene TRBJ1-3, with D perhaps TRBD1 (5 bases). V was trimmed by 7 bases and J by 2 bases, leaving 12 bases between them. Germline values: CDR1 MNHEY, CDR2 SVGAGI. The CDR3 has 14 amino acids. CDR3 in DNA: TGTGCCAGCACCGGTTGGGGCCCTGGAAACACCATATATTTT. Its translation: CASTGWGPGNTIYF.

The V gene is TRBV21-1, the J gene TRBJ2-7; the D segment call TRBD2 is taken from the table without a DNA check. TRBV21-1 is described as a pseudogene. This CDR3 comprises 18 residues. Here the CDR3 reads CASSSPGLAGLISYEQYF. In DNA, the CDR3 is TGTGCCAGCAGCAGCCCGGGACTAGCGGGGTTAATCTCCTACGAGCAGTACTTC.

This chain connects TRBV28 to TRBJ1-1; D not certain. Germline CDR1 is MDHEN and CDR2 is SYDVKM. Between the trimmed V and J ends, which lost 5 bases and 6 bases, there was a span of 13 bases. CDR3 length: 13 residues. CDR3 loop: CASSPRLGPEAFF. In DNA form, the CDR3 reads TGTGCCAGCAGTCCCCGCCTCGGCCCTGAAGCTTTCTTT. The complete variable domain, with remaining parts taken from reference TRBV28 and TRBJ1-1, reads DVKVTQSSRYLVKRTGEKVFLECVQDMDHENMFWYRQDPGLGLRLIYFSYDVKMKEKGDIPEGYSVSREKKERFSLILESASTNQTSMYLCASSPRLGPEAFFGQGTRLTVV.

This chain joins TRBV2 and TRBJ1-5, with TRBD1 matching 8 bases. The V segment lost 5 bases and the J segment 6 bases; nucleotides outside the gene matches: 12. The CDR3 spans 16 residues. CDR1 and CDR2 from the germline V gene are SNHLY and FYNNEI. The CDR3 sequence is CASSLQGAGVGQPQHF. The CDR3 DNA is TGTGCCAGCAGTCTCCAGGGGGCGGGTGTCGGTCAGCCCCAGCATTTT. Filled out from reference TRBV2 and TRBJ1-5, the complete variable domain reads EPEVTQTPSHQVTQMGQEVILRCVPISNHLYFYWYRQILGQKVEFLVSFYNNEISEKSEIFDDQFSVERPDGSNFTLKIRSTKLEDSAMYFCASSLQGAGVGQPQHFGDGTRLSIL.

The CDR3 loop is CASSPYPGQVGEQYF. The CDR3 coding sequence is TGTGCCAGCAGCCCATATCCGGGACAGGTGGGGGAGCAGTACTTC. The genes are TRBV7-2 and TRBJ2-7; 8 nucleotides line up with TRBD1. V was pared by 5 bases and J by 7 bases, with 13 bases of the junction left unmatched. CDR3 length: 15 residues. The germline gives CDR1 SGHTA, CDR2 FQGNSA. The full variable domain, rest sourced from reference TRBV7-2 and TRBJ2-7, is GAGVSQSPSNKVTEKGKDVELRCDPISGHTALYWYRQSLGQGLEFLIYFQGNSAPDKSGLPSDRFSAERTGGSVSTLTIQRTQQEDSAVYLCASSPYPGQVGEQYFGPGTRLTVT.

In this sample, this clone turned up a few times. DNA for the CDR3: TGCGCCAGCAGCCAAGATCCAGGGTCTGAAGCTTTCTTT. It translates to CASSQDPGSEAFF. This chain connects TRBV4-3 to TRBJ1-1; tentatively, D is TRBD1 (5 bases). This CDR3 has 13 amino acids. Germline-derived CDR1 and CDR2 are LGHNA and YSLEER. V shed 0 bases and J shed 6 bases, with 8 bases lying between them.

This clone was observed once. The V gene is TRBV7-6, the J gene TRBJ1-5; D might be TRBD1 (6 bases). Trimming removed 1 base from V and 0 bases from J, with 10 bases in between. CDR3 size: 16 residues. Germline CDR1 SGHVS, CDR2 FNYEAQ. DNA for the CDR3: TGTGCCAGCAGCTTAGAACAGGGTTATAGCAATCAGCCCCAGCATTTT. This encodes CASSLEQGYSNQPQHF.

The chain combines TRBV11-2 with TRBJ1-2; D ambiguous. Germline V lookup: CDR1 SGHAT, CDR2 FQNNGV. V was cut by 3 bases and J by 0 bases, with 11 bases left in between. The CDR3 length is 15 residues. DNA for the CDR3: TGTGCCAGCAGCTTCCCGGGGAAGGCTAACTATGGCTACACCTTC. It specifies CASSFPGKANYGYTF. The full variable domain, with the rest looked up from reference TRBV11-2 and TRBJ1-2, is EAGVAQSPRYKIIEKRQSVAFWCNPISGHATLYWYQQILGQGPKLLIQFQNNGVVDDSQLPKDRFSAERLKGVDSTLKIQPAKLEDSAVYLCASSFPGKANYGYTFGSGTRLTVV.

The chain joins TRBV5-1 to TRBJ1-1; no firm D call. This CDR3 is 15 amino acids long. The germline V gene encodes CDR1 SGHRS and CDR2 YFSETQ. Between the trimmed V and J ends, which lost 0 bases and 2 bases, there was a span of 11 bases. CDR3 sequence (DNA): TGCGCCAGCAGCTTGGAGGGCAGAGGAAACACTGAAGCTTTCTTT. It codes for CASSLEGRGNTEAFF.

The genes are TRBV18 and TRBJ1-2, with TRBD1 identical over 7 bases. J was trimmed by 1 base and V by 4 bases; bases with no gene match: 6. Germline CDR1 is KGHSH and CDR2 is LQKENI. CDR3 size: 15 residues. CDR3 DNA: TGTGCCAGCTCACGAACCGGGACAGATAACTATGGCTACACCTTC. Amino acids: CASSRTGTDNYGYTF.

This clone was recorded once. V usage is TRBV4-1 and J usage is TRBJ2-3; D is possibly TRBD2 (7 bases). This CDR3 contains 16 residues. Germline V CDR1 and CDR2: MGHRA, YSYEKL. V was clipped by 1 base and J by 3 bases, with 14 bases between them. The CDR3: CASSQVGGGNTDTQYF. CDR3 nucleotide sequence: TGCGCCAGCAGCCAAGTCGGCGGGGGCAATACAGATACGCAGTATTTT.

The chain joins TRBV5-1 to TRBJ2-1, with 9 bases aligning to TRBD2. The trim removed 4 bases at V and 4 bases at J, leaving 3 bases unmatched. CDR1 is SGHRS and CDR2 is YFSETQ in the germline V gene. CDR3 size: 14 residues. The CDR3 DNA follows: TGCGCCAGCAGCATGACTAGCGGTTACAATGAGCAGTTCTTC. It specifies CASSMTSGYNEQFF.

The chain joins TRBV30 to TRBJ1-4; TRBD1 matches 10 bases. The germline gives CDR1 GTSNPN, CDR2 SVGIG (reference sequence). V was clipped by 1 base and J by 3 bases; unmatched bases: 2. There are 15 residues in the CDR3. The DNA for the CDR3 is TGTGCCTGGAGTGCGACAGGGGGCCCTAATGAAAAACTGTTTTTT. Translation: CAWSATGGPNEKLFF.

The chain carries TRBV29-1 and TRBJ2-7, with 7 bases that match TRBD1. The trim removed 3 bases at V and 4 bases at J, leaving 12 bases unmatched. The germline gives CDR1 SQVTM, CDR2 ANQGSEA. The CDR3 length is 15 residues. The CDR3 bases are TGCAGCGTTGAGTTTGGGGCAGGGGGTCGGTACGAGCAGTACTTC. This encodes CSVEFGAGGRYEQYF.

This rearrangement joins TRBV7-8 to TRBJ1-5; possibly TRBD1 for D (5 bases). V lost 5 bases to trimming and J lost 6 bases, with 11 bases between them. Germline CDR1 reads SGHVS; CDR2 reads FQNEAQ. The CDR3 covers 13 residues. This CDR3 reads CASSPGIGQPQHF. In DNA form, the CDR3 reads TGTGCCAGCAGCCCAGGGATAGGTCAGCCCCAGCATTTT.

The V call is TRBV11-3, the J call TRBJ1-3; D ambiguous. Germline lookup yields CDR1 SGHNT and CDR2 YENEEA. CDR3 size: 17 residues. V shed 2 bases and J shed 1 base, with 15 bases lying between them. Written as DNA, the CDR3 is TGTGCCAGCAGCTTACGCGACCGGCCGCATTCTGGAAACACCATATATTTT. Translated: CASSLRDRPHSGNTIYF.

The V and J genes are TRBV12-2 and TRBJ2-1; the table's TRBD2 call for D was not verified on the DNA. TRBV12-2 corresponds to a pseudogene. CDR3 length: 18 amino acids. CDR3 residues: CASRLGVTSGSVYNEQFF. The CDR3 DNA is TGTGCAAGTCGCTTAGGCGTGACTAGCGGGAGTGTATACAATGAGCAGTTCTTC.

Concerning this clone: Other DNA sequences from this sample encode an identical CDR3 as well. The chain employs TRBV24-1 and TRBJ2-7; D unresolved. Trimming removed 7 bases at V and 3 bases at J, with 6 bases between. From germline, CDR1 is KGHDR and CDR2 SFDVKD. The CDR3 is made up of 11 amino acids. CDR3 loop: CATSDGYEQYF. The CDR3 coding sequence is TGTGCCACCAGCGACGGCTACGAGCAGTACTTC.

The rearrangement uses TRBV10-3 and TRBJ2-1, with 7 bases that match TRBD1. The germline V gene encodes CDR1 ENHRY and CDR2 SYGVKD. The length of the CDR3 is 12 residues. J gave up 12 bases and V 3 bases, and 5 bases lay outside the gene matches. The CDR3 spells CAISDTGDWQFF. CDR3 coding DNA: TGTGCCATCAGTGACACAGGGGATTGGCAGTTCTTC.

The V call is TRBV9, the J call TRBJ1-2; possibly TRBD1 for D (6 bases). CDR3 length: 15 residues. V dropped 0 bases and J dropped 4 bases, with 13 bases sitting between them. Germline values: CDR1 SGDLS, CDR2 YYNGEE. The CDR3 nucleotides are TGTGCCAGCAGCGTAGACCTACAGGGAATCTATGGCTACACCTTC. Its protein product is CASSVDLQGIYGYTF.

V and J are TRBV9 and TRBJ1-2, with D hard to call. Germline V gives CDR1 SGDLS, CDR2 YYNGEE. Trimming removed 0 bases at V and 4 bases at J, with 13 bases between. The CDR3 has 15 residues. The CDR3 DNA is TGTGCCAGCAGCGTAGATTCTGGGCAGACCTATGGCTACACCTTC. Its translation is CASSVDSGQTYGYTF.